This T cell receptor beta chain was captured by sequencing in a study of regulatory T cells in long-lasting Graves disease. Study-level results: Persistent-disease Graves' patients showed less TCR diversity than new cases.

The time point was: persistent/refractory GD, antithyroid drugs over 5 years with positive TRAb. The TCR library was made from RNA extracted from PBMCs. iRepertoire HTBI primers and Arm-PCR of CDR3 regions built TCR beta libraries. MiXCR, applied by TCRdb to the multiplex PCR reads, yields one record per CDR3 protein. This sample has hundreds of thousands of distinct CDR3 sequences, with 15% to 20% found just once. Trimming left V 8 bases short and J 9 bases short, with 11 bases between. The CDR3 runs 12 residues. The germline V gene has CDR1 LGHDT and CDR2 YNNKEL (reference sequence). This clonotype has a count of ten or more. The antigen is not known.

Here the sequenced sample was peripheral blood mononuclear cells (PBMCs), taken when the disease was refractory, from a patient treated with antithyroid drugs. The V gene is TRBV3-1, the J gene TRBJ1-6; D uncertain. The sequence came from a female donor with Graves disease. The DNA of the CDR3 is TGTGCCAGCCGTGAAATGAGTTCACCCCTCCACTTT. Amino acids: CASREMSSPLHF.